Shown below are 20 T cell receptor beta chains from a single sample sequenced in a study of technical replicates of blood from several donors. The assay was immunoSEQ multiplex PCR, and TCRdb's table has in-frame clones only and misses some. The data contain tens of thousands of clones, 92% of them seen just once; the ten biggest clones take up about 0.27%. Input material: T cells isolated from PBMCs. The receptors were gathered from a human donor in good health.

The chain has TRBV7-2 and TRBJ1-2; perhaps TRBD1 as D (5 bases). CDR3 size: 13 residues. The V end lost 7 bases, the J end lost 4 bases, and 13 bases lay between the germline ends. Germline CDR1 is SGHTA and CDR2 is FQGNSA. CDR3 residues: CASTNRRGYGYTF. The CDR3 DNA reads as TGTGCCAGCACGAACAGGAGGGGCTATGGCTACACCTTC.

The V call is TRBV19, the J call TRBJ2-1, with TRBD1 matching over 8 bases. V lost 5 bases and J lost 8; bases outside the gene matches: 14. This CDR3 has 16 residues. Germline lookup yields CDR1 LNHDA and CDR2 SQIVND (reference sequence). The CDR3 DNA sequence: TGTGCCAGTAGTTTTACCGGGACAGGCGGTTTCGATGAGCAGTTCTTC. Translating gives CASSFTGTGGFDEQFF.

The CDR3 spells CASSATGGTDTQYF. The CDR3 bases are TGTGCCAGCAGTGCGACGGGGGGGACAGATACGCAGTATTTT. The V gene is TRBV2, the J gene TRBJ2-3; TRBD2 aligns across 8 bases. This CDR3 spans 14 amino acids. V was pared by 4 bases and J by 3 bases, with 3 bases of the junction left unmatched. Germline loops: CDR1 SNHLY, CDR2 FYNNEI.

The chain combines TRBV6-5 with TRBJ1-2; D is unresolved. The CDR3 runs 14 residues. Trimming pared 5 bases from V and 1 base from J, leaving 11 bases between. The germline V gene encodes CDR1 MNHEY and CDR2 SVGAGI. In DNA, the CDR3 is TGTGCCAGCAGTCGAGAGTCCCGTAACTATGGCTACACCTTC. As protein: CASSRESRNYGYTF.

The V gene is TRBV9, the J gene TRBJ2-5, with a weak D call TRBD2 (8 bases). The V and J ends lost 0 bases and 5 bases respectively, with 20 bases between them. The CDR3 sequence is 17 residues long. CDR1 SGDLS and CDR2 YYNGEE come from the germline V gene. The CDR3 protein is CASSVDPGGRGPETQYF. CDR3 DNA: TGTGCCAGCAGCGTAGATCCGGGAGGGAGGGGGCCGGAGACCCAGTACTTC.

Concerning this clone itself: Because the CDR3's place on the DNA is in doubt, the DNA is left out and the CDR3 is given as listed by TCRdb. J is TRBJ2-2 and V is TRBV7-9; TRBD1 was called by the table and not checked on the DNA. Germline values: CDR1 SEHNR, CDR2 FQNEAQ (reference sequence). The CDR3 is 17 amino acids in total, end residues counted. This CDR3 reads CASSLEVGYGTPGLRRF.

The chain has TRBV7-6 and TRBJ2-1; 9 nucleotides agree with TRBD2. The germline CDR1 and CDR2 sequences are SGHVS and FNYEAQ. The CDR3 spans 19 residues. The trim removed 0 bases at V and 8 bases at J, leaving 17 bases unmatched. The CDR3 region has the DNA TGTGCCAGCAGCTTAGCTCCTTTTGCGGGAGGGCCATTCCGCGATGAGCAGTTCTTC. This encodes CASSLAPFAGGPFRDEQFF.

The CDR3 loop is CASSEAIETDTQYF. The CDR3 region has the DNA TGTGCCAGCAGTGAAGCGATAGAAACAGATACGCAGTATTTT. The chain is built from TRBV2 and TRBJ2-3; D unclear. Germline V gene lookup returns CDR1 SNHLY and CDR2 FYNNEI. The CDR3 is 14 residues long. V was clipped by 0 bases and J by 3 bases, with 7 bases between them.

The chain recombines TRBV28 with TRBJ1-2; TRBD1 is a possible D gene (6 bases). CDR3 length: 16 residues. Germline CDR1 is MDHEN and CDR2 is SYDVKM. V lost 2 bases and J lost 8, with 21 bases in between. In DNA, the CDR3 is TGTGCCAGCAGTTTAACCGAAGATCCGACAGGTCCCGGCTACACCTTC. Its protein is CASSLTEDPTGPGYTF.

CDR3 DNA sequence: TGTGCCAGCAGTTATATGAACACTGAAGCTTTCTTT. Translated, it gives CASSYMNTEAFF. V and J are TRBV25-1 and TRBJ1-1; D gene unclear. The CDR3 runs to 12 residues. Trimming shortened V by 5 bases and J by 0 bases, and 4 bases separated the two germline ends. Germline V gene sequence: CDR1 MGHDK, CDR2 SYGVNS.

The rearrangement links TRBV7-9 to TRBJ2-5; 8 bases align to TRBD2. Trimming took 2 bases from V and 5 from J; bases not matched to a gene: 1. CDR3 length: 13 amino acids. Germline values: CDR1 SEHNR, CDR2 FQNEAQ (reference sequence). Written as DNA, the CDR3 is TGTGCCAGCAGCTTACGCGGGGGGGAGACCCAGTACTTC. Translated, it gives CASSLRGGETQYF.

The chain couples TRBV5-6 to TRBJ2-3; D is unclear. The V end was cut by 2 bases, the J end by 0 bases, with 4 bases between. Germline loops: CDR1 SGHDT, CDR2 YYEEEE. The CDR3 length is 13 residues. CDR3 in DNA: TGTGCCAGCAGCTTTCTCAGCACAGATACGCAGTATTTT. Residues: CASSFLSTDTQYF.

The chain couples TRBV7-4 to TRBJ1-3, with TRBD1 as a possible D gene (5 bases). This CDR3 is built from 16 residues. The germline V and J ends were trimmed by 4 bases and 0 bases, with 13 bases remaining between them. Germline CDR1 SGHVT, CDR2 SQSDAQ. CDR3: CASSSRQSYSGNTIYF. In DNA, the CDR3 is TGTGCCAGCAGCTCCAGACAGTCATACTCTGGAAACACCATATATTTT.

This CDR3 is CASSQERDRVNEQYF. The CDR3, as DNA: TGCGCCAGCAGCCAAGAGAGGGACAGGGTGAACGAGCAGTACTTC. The chain employs TRBV4-1 and TRBJ2-7; 9 nucleotides match TRBD1. Germline V gene lookup returns CDR1 MGHRA and CDR2 YSYEKL. This CDR3 is 15 amino acids long. V shed 0 bases, J shed 5 bases, and the junction held 5 bases outside the gene matches.

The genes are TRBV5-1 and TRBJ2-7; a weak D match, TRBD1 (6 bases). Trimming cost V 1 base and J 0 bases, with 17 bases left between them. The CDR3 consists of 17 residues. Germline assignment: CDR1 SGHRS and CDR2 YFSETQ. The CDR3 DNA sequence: TGCGCCAGCAGCTTGTTCCGTGGTGGACAGAGCTCCTACGAGCAGTACTTC. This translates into CASSLFRGGQSSYEQYF.

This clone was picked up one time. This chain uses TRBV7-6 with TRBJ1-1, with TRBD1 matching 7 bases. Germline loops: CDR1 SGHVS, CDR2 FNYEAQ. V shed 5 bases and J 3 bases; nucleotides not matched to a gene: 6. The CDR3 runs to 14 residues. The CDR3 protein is CASSPRQGHTEAFF. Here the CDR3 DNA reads TGTGCCAGCAGCCCCAGACAGGGTCACACTGAAGCTTTCTTT.

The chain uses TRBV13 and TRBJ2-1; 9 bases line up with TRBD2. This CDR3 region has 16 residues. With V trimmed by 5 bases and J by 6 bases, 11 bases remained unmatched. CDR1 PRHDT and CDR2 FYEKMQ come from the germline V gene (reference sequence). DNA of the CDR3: TGTGCCAGCAGCCGCGATAGCGGGGGTTTTTTCAATGAGCAGTTCTTC. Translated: CASSRDSGGFFNEQFF.

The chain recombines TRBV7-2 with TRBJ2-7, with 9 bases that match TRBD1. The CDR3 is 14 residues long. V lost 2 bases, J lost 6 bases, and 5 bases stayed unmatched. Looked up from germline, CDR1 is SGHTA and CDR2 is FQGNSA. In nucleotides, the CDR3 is TGTGCCAGCAGCTTAAGTACAGGGGGCGGCGAGCAGTACTTC. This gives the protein CASSLSTGGGEQYF.

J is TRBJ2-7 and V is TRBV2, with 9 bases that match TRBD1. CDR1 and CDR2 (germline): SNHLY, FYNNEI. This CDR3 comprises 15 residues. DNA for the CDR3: TGTGTCTCTTCGGGACAGGGTTTCATTTCCTACGAGCAGTACTTC. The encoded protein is CVSSGQGFISYEQYF.

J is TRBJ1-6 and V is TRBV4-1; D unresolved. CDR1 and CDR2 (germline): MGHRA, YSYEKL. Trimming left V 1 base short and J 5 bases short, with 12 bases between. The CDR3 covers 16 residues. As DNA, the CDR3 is TGCGCCAGCAGCCAAGGTAGAGAAGTAAATAATTCACCCCTCCACTTT. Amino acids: CASSQGREVNNSPLHF.